This passage covers 26 T cell receptor beta chains from one sample sequenced in a study of CD8+CD57+ T cells in acquired aplastic anemia (dated by TCRdb to 2017 to 2018). Patients chosen for sequencing had shown expansion of CD8+CD57+ cells by flow cytometry. TCRdb records Illumina HiSeq 2000 as the sequencer. Genomic DNA was used as template for profiling of TCR beta VDJ combinations and CDR3 sequences. TCRdb reworked the public reads: Q25 trimming with fastp, MiXCR clone assembly, productive beta chains retained. Each CDR3 protein appears once, grouped with its most common genes and DNA. A total of 150,000 or so distinct CDR3 sequences appear in this sample, 45% to 55% of them only once. More than 0.85% of the sample rests with the top ten. The sample was sorted CD4+, CD8+, or CD8+CD57+ T cells (not recorded which) from PBMCs. These receptors were collected from a human donor with aplastic anemia.

The chain employs TRBV5-1 and TRBJ1-2; D uncertain. The CDR3 length is 15 residues. In germline, CDR1 is SGHRS, CDR2 YFSETQ. V lost 0 bases and J lost 8, with 17 bases in between. This CDR3 is CASSLGPYSLGGYTF. In DNA form, the CDR3 reads TGCGCCAGCAGCTTGGGTCCCTATTCCTTGGGAGGCTACACCTTC.

The rearrangement uses TRBV19 and TRBJ2-5, with D possibly TRBD1 on 5 matching bases. The CDR3 is made up of 14 amino acids. Per germline, CDR1 LNHDA and CDR2 SQIVND (reference sequence). Trimming stripped 6 bases from V and 4 bases from J, with 15 bases between. The CDR3 DNA reads as TGTGCCAGTAGGGGTAGGGGAAGTGGAGAGACCCAGTACTTC. It yields the protein CASRGRGSGETQYF.

This clonotype was counted many times. The chain employs TRBV27 and TRBJ1-6; TRBD1 matches at 8 bases. The CDR3 runs to 14 residues. Looked up from germline, CDR1 is MNHEY and CDR2 is SMNVEV (reference sequence). Trimming removed 7 bases from V and 8 bases from J; junction bases left unmatched: 7. The DNA of the CDR3 is TGTGCCAGCACCCAAGACAGGGGATATTCACCCCTCCACTTT. Residues: CASTQDRGYSPLHF.

The CDR3 sequence is CASKARTEAFF. In DNA form, the CDR3 reads TGTGCCAGTAAAGCGCGGACTGAAGCTTTCTTT. V gene TRBV19 combines with J gene TRBJ1-1, with no clear D. V lost 7 bases, J lost 5 bases, and 8 bases lay in between. Germline V gives CDR1 LNHDA, CDR2 SQIVND (reference sequence). This CDR3 comprises 11 residues.

The rearrangement joins TRBV29-1 to TRBJ2-1; TRBD2 matches 11 bases. Germline CDR1 is SQVTM and CDR2 is ANQGSEA. The J segment lost 6 bases and the V segment lost 6 bases, leaving 7 bases of the junction unmatched. The CDR3 is made up of 14 amino acids. CDR3 sequence (DNA): TGCAGCGTCATACTAGCGGGAGCCTCCAATGAGCAGTTCTTC. This codes for CSVILAGASNEQFF.

Ten or more counts support this clonotype. The chain is built from TRBV19 and TRBJ1-5; D might be TRBD1 (5 bases). CDR1 is LNHDA and CDR2 is SQIVND in the germline V gene (reference sequence). The V gene lost 4 bases and the J gene lost 7 bases, with 14 bases spanning the gap. The CDR3 is 14 amino acids. CDR3: CASSTISGGQPQHF. CDR3 DNA: TGTGCCAGTAGTACAATCTCCGGGGGACAGCCCCAGCATTTT.

This clonotype has only one observation. The genes are TRBV24-1 and TRBJ2-1, with a weak D call TRBD2 (5 bases). Trimming removed 5 bases at V and 6 bases at J, with 7 bases between. This CDR3 region has 12 residues. From germline, CDR1 is KGHDR and CDR2 SFDVKD. The CDR3 sequence: CATSGRGNEQFF. Here the CDR3 DNA reads TGTGCCACCAGTGGTCGGGGCAATGAGCAGTTCTTC.

A remark on this clonotype: With a much larger clone just one base away, this may be a read error. V gene TRBV6-2 or TRBV6-3 combines with J gene TRBJ2-3, with D tentatively TRBD1 (6 bases). The V end was cut by 7 bases, the J end by 2 bases, with 16 bases between. From germline, CDR1 is MNHEY and CDR2 SVGEGT. This CDR3 comprises 15 residues. CDR3 coding DNA: TGTGCCAGCAAACTGACAGGAGAGCCCACAGATACGCAGTATTTT. This codes for CASKLTGEPTDTQYF.

This clonotype was observed many times. The chain combines TRBV5-5 with TRBJ2-3; the match to TRBD2 covers 7 bases. Per germline, CDR1 SGHKS and CDR2 YYEKEE (reference sequence). CDR3 length equals 15 residues. With V trimmed by 4 bases and J by 0 bases, 5 bases remained unmatched. In DNA, the CDR3 is TGTGCCAGCAGCAGGGGACTACCTAGCACAGATACGCAGTATTTT. Its protein is CASSRGLPSTDTQYF.

In DNA, the CDR3 is TGTGCCAGCAGCTTATGGCCCGATGGCTACACCTTC. Translation: CASSLWPDGYTF. V is TRBV7-9 and J is TRBJ1-2; unclear D gene. V lost 2 bases to trimming and J lost 6 bases, with 7 bases between them. The CDR3 consists of 12 residues. The germline V gene encodes CDR1 SEHNR and CDR2 FQNEAQ (reference sequence).

This clonotype has a count of ten or more. This rearrangement joins TRBV5-1 to TRBJ2-1; 9 bases match TRBD1. The CDR3 is 15 residues long. Germline-derived CDR1 and CDR2 are SGHRS and YFSETQ. Germline trimming cut 4 bases from V and 5 bases from J; bases unmatched to any gene: 7. The CDR3 protein is CASSGTGGPNNEQFF. The CDR3 DNA sequence: TGCGCCAGCAGCGGTACAGGGGGCCCCAACAATGAGCAGTTCTTC.

About this clonotype: Given the absence of the conserved phenylalanine or tryptophan at the CDR3 end, a read error is likely. The chain recombines TRBV19 with TRBJ2-7; a weak D match, TRBD1 (6 bases). Deletions cut 3 bases from V and 3 bases from J, with 15 bases between. The CDR3 spans 15 residues. CDR1 LNHDA and CDR2 SQIVND come from the germline V gene (reference sequence). CDR3 sequence (DNA): TGTGCCAGTAGTATCTCTCCGGGACACCTCTACGAGCAGTACCTC. The encoded protein is CASSISPGHLYEQYL.

Comment on this clonotype: A read error may be the cause here, since a much bigger clone is one base away. The chain is built from TRBV10-3 and TRBJ2-7; D may correspond to TRBD1 or TRBD2 (6 bases each). This CDR3 has 15 residues. Germline V CDR1 and CDR2: ENHRY, SYGVKD. Trimming stripped 3 bases from V and 4 bases from J, with 16 bases between. This CDR3 reads CAISEGGQIEYEQYF. The CDR3, as DNA: TGTGCCATCAGTGAAGGGGGGCAGATAGAATACGAGCAGTACTTC.

Of note for this clonotype: Since a much larger clone is just one base distant, this may be a read error. The chain recombines TRBV9 with TRBJ1-4, with TRBD1 as a possible D gene (6 bases). This CDR3 comprises 15 residues. Per the germline V gene, CDR1 is SGDLS and CDR2 is YYNGEE. The CDR3 nucleotides read TGTGCCAGCAGCGGGGGGGGCAGCTATAATGAAAAACCGTTTTTT. Encoded protein: CASSGGGSYNEKPFF.

This clonotype was counted many times. V usage is TRBV9 and J usage is TRBJ1-1; D remains ambiguous. CDR1 and CDR2 (germline): SGDLS, YYNGEE. Trimming shortened V by 4 bases and J by 7 bases, and 14 bases separated the two germline ends. CDR3 size: 13 residues. Here the CDR3 reads CASSPHWADEAFF. The CDR3 region has the DNA TGTGCCAGCAGCCCCCACTGGGCCGATGAAGCTTTCTTT.

This clonotype was observed many times. The chain recombines TRBV7-9 with TRBJ1-2; the D gene is possibly TRBD1 (5 bases). CDR1 is SEHNR, CDR2 FQNEAQ, per germline (reference sequence). Trimming shortened V by 4 bases and J by 4 bases, and 13 bases separated the two germline ends. This CDR3 comprises 14 residues. CDR3 nucleotides: TGTGCCAGCAGCTCTCTCAGGGTGGGCTATGGCTACACCTTC. It translates to CASSSLRVGYGYTF.

This clonotype has at least ten counts. V gene TRBV12-3 or TRBV12-4 combines with J gene TRBJ2-1; either TRBD1 or TRBD2 may supply D (5 bases each). The CDR3 extends over 13 amino acids. The V end lost 1 base, the J end lost 10 bases, and 11 bases lay between the germline ends. The chain's CDR3 is CASSLGGSDEQFF. As DNA, the CDR3 is TGTGCCAGCAGTTTAGGGGGGTCGGACGAGCAGTTCTTC.

This clonotype came up once. This chain uses TRBV6-1 with TRBJ2-7; D may be TRBD2 (5 bases). From germline, CDR1 is MNHNS and CDR2 SASEGT. The V gene lost 5 bases and the J gene lost 5 bases, with 16 bases spanning the gap. CDR3 length: 14 residues. The CDR3 region is CASSPYRPGNEQYF. The CDR3 DNA sequence: TGTGCCAGCAGTCCCTATAGACCGGGAAACGAGCAGTACTTC.

This clonotype was counted between two and nine times. The V and J genes are TRBV12-5 and TRBJ2-1; either TRBD1 or TRBD2 may supply D (6 bases each). The V gene lost 7 bases and the J gene lost 4 bases, with 20 bases spanning the gap. Germline assignment: CDR1 LGHNT and CDR2 FRNRAP. The CDR3 loop spans 16 amino acids. The CDR3: CASAPVWGATYNEQFF. The CDR3 bases are TGTGCTAGTGCCCCGGTCTGGGGGGCCACTTACAATGAGCAGTTCTTC.

The DNA of the CDR3 is TGCAGCGTTCGAGGGACGGAATACAATGAGCAGTTCTTC. It translates to CSVRGTEYNEQFF. This rearrangement joins TRBV29-1 to TRBJ2-5; D might be TRBD1 or TRBD2, each matching 5 bases. With the DNA end fitting TRBJ2-1 better, the J assignment may be wrong. Per the germline V gene, CDR1 is SQVTM and CDR2 is ANQGSEA. This CDR3 has 13 amino acids.

V is TRBV20-1 and J is TRBJ2-7, with a possible D match to TRBD2 (6 bases). The CDR3 runs 14 residues. Germline CDR1 reads DFQATT; CDR2 reads SNEGSKA (reference sequence). Trimming shortened V by 3 bases and J by 3 bases, and 15 bases separated the two germline ends. The CDR3 sequence is CSARGGASLYEQYF. The CDR3, as DNA: TGCAGTGCTAGGGGCGGGGCCTCCCTCTACGAGCAGTACTTC.

As for this clonotype: A read error may be the cause here, since a much bigger clone is one base away. As DNA, the CDR3 is TGTGCCATCACCCCAAGGGTGTCTATTGGCACTGAAGCTTTCTTT. Protein: CAITPRVSIGTEAFF. The J gene is TRBJ1-1, the V gene TRBV10-3; D unclear. This CDR3 is 15 amino acids long. In germline, CDR1 is ENHRY, CDR2 SYGVKD. The V gene lost 7 bases and the J gene lost 4 bases, with 19 bases spanning the gap.

The V gene is TRBV15, the J gene TRBJ1-2; D remains ambiguous. The V end lost 4 bases, the J end lost 3 bases, and 15 bases lay between the germline ends. The CDR3 covers 15 residues. Germline V gives CDR1 LNHNV, CDR2 YYDKDF (reference sequence). The CDR3 here is CATSTNLRVDYGYTF. CDR3 DNA sequence: TGTGCCACCAGCACCAACCTGAGGGTGGACTATGGCTACACCTTC.

This rearrangement joins TRBV27 to TRBJ2-7; D gene unclear. This CDR3 has 18 amino acids. The ends were cut back, 8 bases at V and 0 bases at J, with 26 bases in the middle. Per the germline V gene, CDR1 is MNHEY and CDR2 is SMNVEV (reference sequence). The CDR3 protein is CASRPGDVRVFPSYEQYF. The CDR3 bases are TGTGCCAGCCGTCCTGGGGATGTTAGGGTTTTCCCCTCCTACGAGCAGTACTTC.

The chain links TRBV11-2 to TRBJ2-7; D remains unclear. This CDR3 is 11 amino acids long. Germline-derived CDR1 and CDR2 are SGHAT and FQNNGV. V gave up 1 base and J gave up 13 bases, with 11 bases separating them. CDR3 protein: CASSLGGDRYF. CDR3 coding DNA: TGTGCCAGCAGCTTAGGTGGGGATCGATACTTC.

This clonotype appeared many times. This chain uses TRBV19 with TRBJ1-4, with D perhaps matching TRBD1 (5 bases). Trimming stripped 7 bases from V and 5 bases from J, with 14 bases between. Germline CDR1 reads LNHDA; CDR2 reads SQIVND (reference sequence). CDR3 length: 14 amino acids. The CDR3 DNA is TGTGCCAGTACCCCCTCGAGGACAAATGAAAAACTGTTTTTT. It is translated as CASTPSRTNEKLFF. The complete variable domain, with remaining parts taken from reference TRBV19 and TRBJ1-4, reads DGGITQSPKYLFRKEGQNVTLSCEQNLNHDAMYWYRQDPGQGLRLIYYSQIVNDFQKGDIAEGYSVSREKKESFPLTVTSAQKNPTAFYLCASTPSRTNEKLFFGSGTQLSVL.